This is a list of T cell receptor beta chains from one sample in a study of T cells in Graves' hyperthyroidism and ophthalmopathy. TCRdb passed the multiplex PCR reads through MiXCR, listing each CDR3 protein once. The sample lists approximately 560,000 distinct CDR3 sequences, around a sixth occurring once. The sequencing input was blood. The receptors here all came from a young woman with Graves' hyperthyroidism. Both conserved end residues are trimmed from each CDR3. The D gene is left open where the match is weak.

CDR3	D	V	J
SARGTGGLFGYT	TRBD1	TRBV20-1	TRBJ1-2
ASSLGQDTEAF	TRBD1	TRBV18	TRBJ1-1
AISRTSGEQY	TRBD2	TRBV10-3	TRBJ2-7
ASSLVFGSPNEQF	NA	TRBV28	TRBJ2-1
ASSMAPYSEQF	NA	TRBV19	TRBJ2-1
ASCPVGIDEQY	NA	TRBV4-1	TRBJ2-7
ASSYSMVSGSYLDEQY	TRBD2	TRBV6-5	TRBJ2-7
SVVGGGGVAGAYNEQF	TRBD2	TRBV29-1	TRBJ2-1
ASSLGVDYEQY	NA	TRBV11-2	TRBJ2-7
SASGGHNQPQH	NA	TRBV20-1	TRBJ1-5
ASRDDHRVGTDTQY	NA	TRBV19	TRBJ2-3
ASSSTRDKLNTEAF	NA	TRBV12-3/TRBV12-4	TRBJ1-1
ASSKQGNGYT	NA	TRBV19	TRBJ1-2
ASSLAVEGQETQY	NA	TRBV11-2	TRBJ2-5
ASSFLPGGYEQY	TRBD1	TRBV5-6	TRBJ2-7
ASGLEGGYT	NA	TRBV12-5	TRBJ1-2
ASSSFGRRLRVNTGELF	NA	TRBV7-8	TRBJ2-2
ASSYARGGEQY	NA	TRBV2	TRBJ2-7
ASSLVGTGSSYEQY	TRBD1	TRBV7-2	TRBJ2-7
ASSRQGQGKNEQY	TRBD1	TRBV12-3/TRBV12-4	TRBJ2-7
AWIQAGGNTIY	NA	TRBV30	TRBJ1-3
ASSFRWGEQF	NA	TRBV19	TRBJ2-1
ASSYSLAVNSGANVLT	TRBD2	TRBV6-5	TRBJ2-6
ASSQPGLAGDNEQF	TRBD2	TRBV6-1	TRBJ2-1
TSSIGQREGYNEQF	TRBD2	TRBV19	TRBJ2-1
ATSFPSRAPQETQY	NA	TRBV15	TRBJ2-5
ASSIAVGGKNIQY	TRBD2	TRBV19	TRBJ2-4
SGTGTAQETQY	TRBD1	TRBV29-1	TRBJ2-5
ASSRGRGQGTGELF	NA	TRBV12-3/TRBV12-4	TRBJ2-2
ASNKPGSTDTQY	NA	TRBV6-1	TRBJ2-3
SARRQGTVNTGELF	NA	TRBV20-1	TRBJ2-2